The entry below gives a single TCR beta chain sequence along with its context. Its antigen is undetermined. The data were produced by immunoSEQ multiplex PCR, yet TCRdb's version contains in-frame clones alone and is incomplete. The sample yields millions of clones, 85% to 95% seen once. The sample originates from a study of shared clonotypes between healthy human individuals. CD45RA+ naive and CD45RA-negative memory subsets were separated from CD4+ cells. The study, taken as a whole, reports: Shared clonotypes: 4.5% to 6% naive CD4, around 3.4% naive CD8, around 2.2% memory CD4, more than 0.3% memory CD8.

The CDR3 totals 18 residues. Trimming cost V 2 bases and J 8 bases, with 27 bases left between them. From germline, CDR1 is MNHEY and CDR2 SMNVEV (reference sequence). Sequenced: naive CD4+ T cells sorted from blood. Subset noted: CD45RA+ positively selected. The TCR comes from a man younger than 30 in good health. This chain connects TRBV27 to TRBJ1-2; a possible D gene is TRBD1 (6 bases). CDR3 sequence reads: CASSLRLAGAKGGQGYTF. CDR3 bases: TGTGCCAGCAGTTTAAGGCTGGCAGGGGCCAAAGGGGGGCAGGGCTACACCTTC.